The 20 T cell receptor beta chains below all came from one sample that was sequenced in a study of shared clonotypes between healthy human individuals. The table came from immunoSEQ multiplex PCR; TCRdb's copy has only in-frame clones and leaves some out. The sample has approximately 2,300,000 clones, under 95% seen once. The sequencing sample was made of naive CD4+ T cells from PBMCs. Subset of the sample: CD45RA+ positively selected. Source of these receptors: a man aged 18 to 29 in good health. Some clones in this sample may be carry-over from other donors' samples.

The chain has TRBV29-1 and TRBJ1-5; D is undetermined. V gave up 7 bases and J gave up 2 bases, with 12 bases separating them. Germline V gene sequence: CDR1 SQVTM, CDR2 ANQGSEA. This CDR3 is built from 13 residues. The CDR3: CSALIGGNQPQHF. CDR3 coding DNA: TGCAGCGCCCTTATTGGAGGCAATCAGCCCCAGCATTTT.

V is TRBV5-1 and J is TRBJ1-4; 8 bases map to TRBD1. J was trimmed by 3 bases and V by 4 bases; bases with no gene match: 2. The CDR3 is made up of 14 amino acids. CDR1 is SGHRS, CDR2 YFSETQ, per germline. The CDR3 sequence is CASSQQGANEKLFF. Written as DNA, the CDR3 is TGCGCCAGCAGCCAACAGGGGGCTAATGAAAAACTGTTTTTT.

This clone was seen just once. V usage is TRBV4-3 and J usage is TRBJ2-3, with TRBD2 matching 13 bases. The J segment lost 4 bases and the V segment lost 5 bases, leaving 3 bases of the junction unmatched. Germline V gives CDR1 LGHNA, CDR2 YSLEER. This CDR3 region has 15 residues. In DNA form, the CDR3 reads TGCGCCAGCAGCTCCGGGACTAGCGGGGCAGATACGCAGTATTTT. Protein: CASSSGTSGADTQYF.

The rearrangement links TRBV28 to TRBJ2-2; D remains unclear. The CDR3 covers 15 residues. With 3 bases removed from V and 4 bases from J, the gap between germline ends came to 12 bases. Germline loops: CDR1 MDHEN, CDR2 SYDVKM. CDR3 bases: TGTGCCAGCAGTTTGGTACGCAGAATCACCGGGGAGCTGTTTTTT. It encodes CASSLVRRITGELFF.

V usage is TRBV28 and J usage is TRBJ2-6; 7 bases line up with TRBD1. With V trimmed by 1 base and J by 4 bases, 4 bases remained unmatched. The CDR3 totals 16 residues. Germline CDR1 is MDHEN and CDR2 is SYDVKM. CDR3 sequence (DNA): TGTGCCAGCAGTTTATATACAGGGGTGGGGGCCAACGTCCTGACTTTC. It specifies CASSLYTGVGANVLTF.

This chain uses TRBV7-3 with TRBJ2-5; 7 bases match TRBD1. Trimming removed 3 bases from V and 5 bases from J; junction bases left unmatched: 6. Germline values: CDR1 SGHTA, CDR2 FQGTGA. The CDR3 is 14 amino acids. The CDR3 loop is CASSFTGVIETQYF. CDR3 DNA: TGTGCCAGCAGCTTTACAGGGGTGATCGAGACCCAGTACTTC. The whole variable domain, remainder taken from reference TRBV7-3 and TRBJ2-5, is GAGVSQTPSNKVTEKGKYVELRCDPISGHTALYWYRQSLGQGPEFLIYFQGTGAADDSGLPNDRFFAVRPEGSVSTLKIQRTERGDSAVYLCASSFTGVIETQYFGPGTRLLVL.

The chain links TRBV5-1 to TRBJ1-4, with a weak D call TRBD1 (6 bases). The CDR3 covers 14 residues. Trimming pared 3 bases from V and 8 bases from J, leaving 14 bases between. The germline gives CDR1 SGHRS, CDR2 YFSETQ. The CDR3 nucleotides read TGCGCCAGCAGCTCTGGACAGATTTCGGAAAAACTGTTTTTT. Its protein product is CASSSGQISEKLFF.

On this clone: Other DNA sequences of this sample code for an identical CDR3. DNA for the CDR3: TGTGCCAGCAGCCAAGAGACTAGCGGAGCGTACAATGAGCAGTTCTTC. Protein product: CASSQETSGAYNEQFF. This rearrangement joins TRBV4-2 to TRBJ2-1; 9 nucleotides line up with TRBD2. The CDR3 runs 16 residues. V was pared by 0 bases and J by 4 bases, with 4 bases of the junction left unmatched. Germline values: CDR1 LGHNA, CDR2 YNFKEQ.

DNA of the CDR3: TGTGCCAGCAGTTCCCTGACAGCGGGGTCGCCGCTCGGGTACTTC. Protein: CASSSLTAGSPLGYF. The V and J genes are TRBV28 and TRBJ2-4; 7 nucleotides align to TRBD2. The CDR3 runs 15 residues. The trim removed 4 bases at V and 15 bases at J, leaving 18 bases unmatched. Per germline, CDR1 MDHEN and CDR2 SYDVKM.

The chain has TRBV5-1 and TRBJ2-1; D may match TRBD1 or TRBD2 (6 bases each). V was cut by 0 bases and J by 9 bases, with 16 bases left in between. Germline CDR1 SGHRS, CDR2 YFSETQ. The CDR3 loop spans 15 amino acids. The CDR3 region has the DNA TGCGCCAGCAGCTTGGCCTCCGGGGGCTGGAGTGAGCAGTTCTTC. Protein product: CASSLASGGWSEQFF.

The CDR3 sequence: CASSWDGTNTEAFF. Here the CDR3 DNA reads TGTGCCAGCAGCTGGGACGGCACGAACACTGAAGCTTTCTTT. The V and J genes are TRBV7-3 and TRBJ1-1, with a weak D call TRBD1 (5 bases). V was clipped by 4 bases and J by 1 base, with 10 bases between them. The CDR3 totals 14 residues. The germline V gene encodes CDR1 SGHTA and CDR2 FQGTGA.

As regards this clone: At the DNA level, this CDR3 is encoded by other sequences in the same sample as well. The chain uses TRBV7-3 and TRBJ2-7; 14 bases fit TRBD2. Per the germline V gene, CDR1 is SGHTA and CDR2 is FQGTGA. The CDR3 is 15 residues long. V gave up 5 bases and J gave up 4 bases; unmatched junction bases: 4. The CDR3 spells CASSLGLAGAYEQYF. Here the CDR3 DNA reads TGTGCCAGCAGCCTGGGACTAGCGGGAGCATACGAGCAGTACTTC. The full variable domain, in which reference TRBV7-3 and TRBJ2-7 provide the parts outside the CDR3, is GAGVSQTPSNKVTEKGKYVELRCDPISGHTALYWYRQSLGQGPEFLIYFQGTGAADDSGLPNDRFFAVRPEGSVSTLKIQRTERGDSAVYLCASSLGLAGAYEQYFGPGTRLTVT.

The count of this clone is one. This CDR3 reads CASSQRPNRETQYF. In nucleotides, the CDR3 is TGTGCCAGCAGCCAGCGACCTAACCGGGAGACCCAGTACTTC. The chain has TRBV7-9 and TRBJ2-5; D uncertain. The V gene lost 5 bases and the J gene lost 5 bases, with 15 bases spanning the gap. In germline, CDR1 is SEHNR, CDR2 FQNEAQ (reference sequence). This CDR3 is 14 amino acids long.

This chain links TRBV28 with TRBJ2-1, with 7 positions matching TRBD2. This CDR3 has 15 residues. Germline V CDR1 and CDR2: MDHEN, SYDVKM. V dropped 2 bases and J dropped 9; count of bases not matched to a gene: 10. The CDR3 DNA follows: TGTGCCAGCAGTTTAGAACCCGGGAGGTTGGGTGAGCAGTTCTTC. Translated, it gives CASSLEPGRLGEQFF.

As concerns this clone: Other DNA sequences of this sample code for an identical CDR3. V and J are TRBV18 and TRBJ2-2; 9 positions agree with TRBD1. V gave up 0 bases and J gave up 5 bases; unmatched junction bases: 4. CDR3 length: 16 residues. Germline V gene sequence: CDR1 KGHSH, CDR2 LQKENI. CDR3 amino acids: CASSPPGQGRTGELFF. CDR3 in DNA: TGTGCCAGCTCACCACCCGGACAGGGGAGAACCGGGGAGCTGTTTTTT.

The rearrangement links TRBV30 to TRBJ1-5; D is perhaps TRBD1 (5 bases). CDR1 and CDR2 from the germline V gene are GTSNPN and SVGIG (reference sequence). Between the trimmed V and J ends, which lost 2 bases and 7 bases, there was a span of 15 bases. This CDR3 spans 14 amino acids. The CDR3 protein is CAWSPGLNDQPQHF. The DNA for the CDR3 is TGTGCCTGGAGTCCGGGGCTAAACGACCAGCCCCAGCATTTT.

This chain joins TRBV25-1 and TRBJ1-2; 7 positions match TRBD1. V shed 8 bases and J 4 bases; nucleotides not matched to a gene: 7. Per germline, CDR1 MGHDK and CDR2 SYGVNS. The CDR3 length is 13 residues. CDR3 nucleotide sequence: TGTGCCAGCTCTACGGGACAGCGCTATGGCTACACCTTC. Its translation: CASSTGQRYGYTF.

The chain carries TRBV5-6 and TRBJ2-7; the match to TRBD2 covers 7 bases. The V segment lost 0 bases and the J segment 4 bases; nucleotides outside the gene matches: 7. CDR1 is SGHDT, CDR2 YYEEEE, per germline. The CDR3 is 15 amino acids. Here the CDR3 DNA reads TGTGCCAGCAGCTTGGACCCCCGGGGGGAGTACGAGCAGTACTTC. It codes for CASSLDPRGEYEQYF.

V is TRBV5-5 and J is TRBJ2-5; 13 positions match TRBD2. CDR1 and CDR2 (germline): SGHKS, YYEKEE (reference sequence). With 0 bases clipped from V and 7 bases from J, the junction kept 6 bases outside the gene matches. The CDR3 spans 16 residues. The CDR3 DNA reads as TGTGCCAGCAGCTTGGGGGGACTAGCGGGAACTTCGACCCAGTACTTC. Amino acid sequence: CASSLGGLAGTSTQYF.

The gene calls are TRBV5-8 and TRBJ2-3; D remains unclear. The germline V gene has CDR1 SGHTS and CDR2 YDEGEE. This CDR3 is built from 14 residues. V lost 2 bases and J 0 bases, leaving 7 bases between the germline ends. Here the CDR3 reads CASSFLASTDTQYF. The CDR3 DNA reads as TGTGCCAGCAGCTTCCTGGCTAGCACAGATACGCAGTATTTT.